The clone carrying this T cell receptor (beta chain) was detected many times. Its antigen is unknown. TCRdb re-called the 5' RACE reads through MiXCR, storing one row per CDR3 protein. The sample lists 640,000 or so distinct CDR3 sequences, approximately 6% occurring once. Healthy Caucasians supplied all donations. This sample stems from a study of identical twins. Trimming at V came to 3 bases and at J to 6 bases, leaving 5 bases not matched to a gene. This CDR3 comprises 14 residues. Study-wide points: Out-of-frame alpha sequences shared by twins showed excess low generation probability. Monozygotic twins shared more out-of-frame TCR alpha than recombination models predicted. Conclusions relied on cross-sectional statistical analysis, not following the same donors.

Specimen: naive T cells sorted from blood. The receptor was derived from a man aged 18 to 29 in good health. The chain joins TRBV12-3 or TRBV12-4 to TRBJ2-7, with 10 bases matching TRBD2. The CDR3, as DNA: TGTGCCAGCAGTTTGGGGAGCGGGAGGGCCGAGCAGTACTTC. It translates to CASSLGSGRAEQYF.